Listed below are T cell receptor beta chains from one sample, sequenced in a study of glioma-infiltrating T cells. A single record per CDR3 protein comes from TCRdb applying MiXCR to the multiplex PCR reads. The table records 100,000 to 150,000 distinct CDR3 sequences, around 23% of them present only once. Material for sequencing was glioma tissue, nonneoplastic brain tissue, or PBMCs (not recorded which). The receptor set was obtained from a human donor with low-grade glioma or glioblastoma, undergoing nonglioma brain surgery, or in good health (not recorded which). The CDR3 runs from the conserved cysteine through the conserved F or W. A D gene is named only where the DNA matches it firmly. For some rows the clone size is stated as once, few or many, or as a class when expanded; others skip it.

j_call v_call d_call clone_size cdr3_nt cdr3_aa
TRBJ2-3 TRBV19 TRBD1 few TGTGCCAGTAGGGAGGGGACAGGGGGCACAGATACGCAGTATTTT CASREGTGGTDTQYF
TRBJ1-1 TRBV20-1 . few TGCAGTGCTAGAGATCAAAAACGGGCTTTTATGAACACTGAAGCTTTCTTT CSARDQKRAFMNTEAFF
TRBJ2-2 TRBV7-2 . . TGTGCCAGCAGCACCAGGAGCACCGGGGAGCTGTTTTTT CASSTRSTGELFF
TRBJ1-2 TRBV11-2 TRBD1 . TGTGCCAGCAAACCGGGACAGAGCTCTTTTTATGGCTACACCTTC CASKPGQSSFYGYTF
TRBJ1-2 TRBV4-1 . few TGCGCCAGCAGCCAAGAGGGGGAGCGGGGGTATGGCTACACCTTC CASSQEGERGYGYTF
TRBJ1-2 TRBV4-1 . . TGCGCCAGCAGCCAAGACAGGGGTAATGGCTACACCTTC CASSQDRGNGYTF
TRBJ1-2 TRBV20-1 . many TGCAGTGCTAGAAACGGCTACACCTTC CSARNGYTF
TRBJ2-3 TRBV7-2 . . TGTGCCAGCAGCCTCTCTCCTCCGGAAGATACGCAGTATTTT CASSLSPPEDTQYF
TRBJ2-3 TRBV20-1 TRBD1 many TGCAGTGCTAGAGGAAGAGGGCAGGGGGCCAGCACAGATACGCAGTATTTT CSARGRGQGASTDTQYF
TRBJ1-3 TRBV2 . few TGTGCCAGCAGTGAATTACGGAGAACCTCTGGAAACACCATATATTTT CASSELRRTSGNTIYF
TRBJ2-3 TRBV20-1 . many TGCAGTGCTAGAGGGATTGGGGGGGCTGTAACAGATACGCAGTATTTT CSARGIGGAVTDTQYF
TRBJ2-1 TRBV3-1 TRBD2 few TGTGCCAGCAGCCATACGGGGGGGGACAATGAGCAGTTCTTC CASSHTGGDNEQFF
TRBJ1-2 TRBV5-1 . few TGCGCCAGCAGCTTGGGAGACGGACACTATGGCTACACCTTC CASSLGDGHYGYTF
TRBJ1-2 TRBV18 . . TGTGCCAGCTCACCTGACAGATATGGCTACACCTTC CASSPDRYGYTF
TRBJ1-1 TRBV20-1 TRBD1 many TGCAGTGCTAGAAAGACAGGGGGGCTAATGAACACTGAAGCTTTCTTT CSARKTGGLMNTEAFF
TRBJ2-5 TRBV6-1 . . TGTGCCAGCAGTAGGCGGTCGTACCAAGAGACCCAGTACTTC CASSRRSYQETQYF
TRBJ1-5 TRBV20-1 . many TGCAGTGCTAGATCTGGGAGCAATCAGCCCCAGCATTTT CSARSGSNQPQHF
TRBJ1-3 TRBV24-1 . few TGTGCCACCAGTGCCTCGTACGGCCATGGAAACACCATATATTTT CATSASYGHGNTIYF
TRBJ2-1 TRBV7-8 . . TGTGCCAGCAGCCTCGCCCTTGAGCAGTTCTTC CASSLALEQFF
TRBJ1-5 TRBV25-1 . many TGTGCCAGCAGTGTGGGAGGGACGGCCAATCAGCCCCAGCATTTT CASSVGGTANQPQHF
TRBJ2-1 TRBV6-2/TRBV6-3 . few TGTGCCATCAGTGCCCGGGGGGCCTTGGATGAGCAGTTCTTC CAISARGALDEQFF
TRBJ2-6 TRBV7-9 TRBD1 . TGTGCCAGCAGCCGCGGACAGGGGAACTCTGGGGCCAACGTCCTGACTTTC CASSRGQGNSGANVLTF
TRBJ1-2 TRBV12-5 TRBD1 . TGTGCTAGTGGTTTACAGGGGGCGAAGGATGGCTACACCTTC CASGLQGAKDGYTF
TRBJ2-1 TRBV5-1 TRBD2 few TGCGCCACCGGACCCGGGGGGGCATTCAATGAGCAGTTCTTC CATGPGGAFNEQFF
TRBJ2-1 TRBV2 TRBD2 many TGTGCCAGCAGTGCCCTAGCGGGGGGGCCCTATGAGCAGTTCTTC CASSALAGGPYEQFF
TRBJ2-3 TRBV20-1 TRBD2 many TGCAGTGCTAGTCGGGCTAGCGGGGGTAGCACAGATACGCAGTATTTT CSASRASGGSTDTQYF
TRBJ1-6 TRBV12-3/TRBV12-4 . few TGTGCCAGCAGTTTGGGGACAACGGATAATTCACCCCTCCACTTT CASSLGTTDNSPLHF
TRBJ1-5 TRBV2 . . TGTGCCAGTCTAGCCCCAGGTAATCAGCCCCAGCATTTT CASLAPGNQPQHF
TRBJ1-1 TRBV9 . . TGTGCCAGCAGCGGTAAATCACAGCACACTGAAGCTTTCTTT CASSGKSQHTEAFF
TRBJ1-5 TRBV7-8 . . TGCGCCAGCAGCCAAGCCTCAGGGGCAGTCCAACTTAGCAATCAGCCCCAGCATTTT CASSQASGAVQLSNQPQHF
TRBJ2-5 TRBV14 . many TGTGCCAGCAGCCCCTACGCGGGGCGGGAGACCCAGTACTTC CASSPYAGRETQYF
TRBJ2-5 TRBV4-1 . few TGCGCCAGCAGCCCCCGTGAAGGCCCCGGGGAGACCCAGTACTTC CASSPREGPGETQYF
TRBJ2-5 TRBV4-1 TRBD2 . TGCGCCAGCAGCCGCACTAGCGGCGCTTGGGAGACCCAGTACTTC CASSRTSGAWETQYF
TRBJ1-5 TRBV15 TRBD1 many TGTGCCACCAGCAGAGAAGGGACAGTCCAGCCCCAGCATTTT CATSREGTVQPQHF
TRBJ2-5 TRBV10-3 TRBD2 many TGTGCCACCACAGCGGGACTAGCAGGAGAGACCCAGTACTTC CATTAGLAGETQYF
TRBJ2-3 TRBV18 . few TGTGCCAGCTCCCCGGGGACCACGGGAGATACGCAGTATTTT CASSPGTTGDTQYF
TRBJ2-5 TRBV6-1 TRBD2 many TGTGCCACATTTACAGCGGGGGGGAGCGAGACCCAGTACTTC CATFTAGGSETQYF
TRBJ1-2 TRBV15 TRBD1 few TGTGCCACAACGGGACAGGGGAACTATGGCTACACCTTC CATTGQGNYGYTF
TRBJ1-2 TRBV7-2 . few TGTGCCAGCAGCTTAGTTTCCGGGACGTCCAATGGCTACACCTTC CASSLVSGTSNGYTF
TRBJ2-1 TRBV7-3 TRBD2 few TGTGCCAGCAGCAGGACTAGCGGGGCCATCTCTACATATGAGCAGTTCTTC CASSRTSGAISTYEQFF
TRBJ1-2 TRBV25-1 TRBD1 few TGTGCCAGCAGTGAAGACAAAAACCTACAGGGGTCTCGGTACACCTTC CASSEDKNLQGSRYTF
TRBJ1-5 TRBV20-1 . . TGCAGTGCTAGAGAGGTACACATTAGCAATCAGCCCCAGCACTTT CSAREVHISNQPQHF
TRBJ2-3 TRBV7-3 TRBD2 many TGTGCCAGCAGCTTACCGGCTAGCGGGGGGGCCACAGATACGCAGTATTTT CASSLPASGGATDTQYF
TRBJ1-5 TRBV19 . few TGTGCCAGTAATGAGGGGAGGGTCCATCAGCCCCAGCATTTT CASNEGRVHQPQHF
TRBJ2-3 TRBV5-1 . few TGCGCCAGCAGCGAGGGACGGGGGCCAGATACGCAGTATTTT CASSEGRGPDTQYF
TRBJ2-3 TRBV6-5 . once TGTGCCAGCAGCCCTCCGGCAGATACGCAGTATTTT CASSPPADTQYF